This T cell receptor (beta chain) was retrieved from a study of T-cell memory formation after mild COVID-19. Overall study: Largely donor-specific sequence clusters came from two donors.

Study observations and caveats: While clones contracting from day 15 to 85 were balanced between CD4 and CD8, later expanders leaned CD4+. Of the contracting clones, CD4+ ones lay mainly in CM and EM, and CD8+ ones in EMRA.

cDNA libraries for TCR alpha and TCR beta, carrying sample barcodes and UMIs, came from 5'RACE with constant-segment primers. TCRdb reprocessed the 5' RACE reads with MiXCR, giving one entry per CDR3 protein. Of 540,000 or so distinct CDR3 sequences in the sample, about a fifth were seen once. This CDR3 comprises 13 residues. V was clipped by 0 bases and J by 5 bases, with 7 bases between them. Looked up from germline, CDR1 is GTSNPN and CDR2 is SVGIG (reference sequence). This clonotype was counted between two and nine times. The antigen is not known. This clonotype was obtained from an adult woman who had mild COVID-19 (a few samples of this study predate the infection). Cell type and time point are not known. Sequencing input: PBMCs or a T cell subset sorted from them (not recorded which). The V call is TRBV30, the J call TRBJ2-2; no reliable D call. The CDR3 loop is CAWSVVGTGELFF. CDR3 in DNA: TGTGCCTGGAGTGTGGTGGGAACCGGGGAGCTGTTTTTT.